The source of this T cell receptor (beta chain) is a study of breast tumors, draining lymph nodes, adjacent tissues. Germline values: CDR1 SGHRS, CDR2 YFSETQ. Trimming removed 1 base at V and 2 bases at J, with 7 bases between. The CDR3 sequence is 15 residues long. TCRdb re-called the multiplex PCR reads through MiXCR, storing one row per CDR3 protein. The table lists some 66,000 distinct CDR3 sequences, around 60% of them singletons. What was sequenced was breast tumor tissue. The clonotype originates from a female donor with breast cancer. Some clones in this sample may be carry-over from other donors' samples. This chain connects TRBV5-1 to TRBJ2-6; D uncertain. The CDR3 region has the DNA TGCGCCAGCAGCTTGTGGCAGACTGGGGCCAACGTCCTGACTTTC. Translated, it gives CASSLWQTGANVLTF.